Shown below are 18 T cell receptor beta chains from a single sample sequenced in a study of vaccination and CD4 T cells after COVID-19. Which antigens these TCRs recognize remains unknown. As to treatment: roughly 10-day PBMC culture with coronavirus spike peptide pools or control peptides (ViraFEST assay). The unexposed donor gave CD4+ T cells before the COVID-19 pandemic (2011-2018). Cultured CD4+ T cells had their DNA profiled by the Oncomine TCR Beta short-read assay. MiXCR, applied by TCRdb to the PCR reads, yields one record per CDR3 protein. The sample includes fewer than 6,500 distinct CDR3 sequences, around 26% of them seen just once. The sequencing sample was made of CD4+ T cells from blood, cultured in vitro. The receptors here all came from a human donor in good health.

The V and J genes are TRBV27 and TRBJ1-1, with D unresolved. Germline-derived CDR1 and CDR2 are MNHEY and SMNVEV (reference sequence). The CDR3 loop spans 14 amino acids. Trimming removed 6 bases at V and 6 bases at J, with 17 bases between. Here the CDR3 DNA reads TGTGCCAGCAGGATTATGACTAGCGGCGCTGAAGCTTTCTTT. This gives the protein CASRIMTSGAEAFF.

The chain recombines TRBV18 with TRBJ1-1; D is unresolved. The germline V and J ends were trimmed by 3 bases and 5 bases, with 7 bases remaining between them. The CDR3 contains 12 residues. CDR1 is KGHSH, CDR2 LQKENI, per germline. Written as DNA, the CDR3 is TGTGCCAGCTCACCGGGCCTAACTGAAGCTTTCTTT. Its protein product is CASSPGLTEAFF.

The table lists this clonotype with a few counts. J is TRBJ1-1 and V is TRBV15; the match to TRBD1 covers 10 bases. This CDR3 is 15 amino acids long. Trimming removed 3 bases from V and 1 base from J; junction bases left unmatched: 2. Germline CDR1 LNHNV, CDR2 YYDKDF (reference sequence). In nucleotides, the CDR3 is TGTGCCACCAGCAGGGGACAGGGGACGAACACTGAAGCTTTCTTT. It codes for CATSRGQGTNTEAFF.

By sample share, this clonotype is medium-sized. The gene calls are TRBV19 and TRBJ2-3, with unresolved D. The germline V and J ends were trimmed by 7 bases and 0 bases, with 11 bases remaining between them. The CDR3 loop spans 14 amino acids. In germline, CDR1 is LNHDA, CDR2 SQIVND (reference sequence). Here the CDR3 reads CASTRDHSTDTQYF. The CDR3 DNA reads as TGTGCCAGTACAAGAGACCATAGCACAGATACGCAGTATTTT.

V gene TRBV18 combines with J gene TRBJ1-6; no clear D gene. CDR1 and CDR2 (germline): KGHSH, LQKENI. This CDR3 contains 12 residues. The V gene lost 6 bases and the J gene lost 7 bases, with 7 bases spanning the gap. The CDR3 sequence: CASSRRNSPLHF. For the CDR3, the DNA is TGTGCCAGCTCTCGACGAAATTCACCCCTCCACTTT. Variable domain in full (rest from reference TRBV18 and TRBJ1-6): NAGVMQNPRHLVRRRGQEARLRCSPMKGHSHVYWYRQLPEEGLKFMVYLQKENIIDESGMPKERFSAEFPKEGPSILRIQQVVRGDSAAYFCASSRRNSPLHFGNGTRLTVT.

In its sample, this clonotype ranks as medium-sized (0.01 to 0.1%). The rearrangement joins TRBV20-1 to TRBJ1-1; the D is unclear. The CDR3 covers 11 residues. Germline V CDR1 and CDR2: DFQATT, SNEGSKA (reference sequence). The V and J ends lost 0 bases and 6 bases respectively, with 5 bases between them. The CDR3: CSARDAPEAFF. The CDR3 DNA sequence: TGCAGTGCTAGAGATGCCCCTGAAGCTTTCTTT.

The J gene is TRBJ1-1, the V gene TRBV7-2; 7 bases map to TRBD1. Germline loops: CDR1 SGHTA, CDR2 FQGNSA. The length of the CDR3 is 15 residues. V shed 5 bases, J shed 1 base, and the junction held 7 bases outside the gene matches. The CDR3 loop is CASSPTGTENTEAFF. In DNA form, the CDR3 reads TGTGCCAGCAGCCCGACCGGGACAGAGAACACTGAAGCTTTCTTT.

This clonotype occurred a few times. J is TRBJ1-5 and V is TRBV5-1, with TRBD1 matching 7 bases. The germline V gene has CDR1 SGHRS and CDR2 YFSETQ. The CDR3 length is 15 residues. With 4 bases clipped from V and 7 bases from J, the junction kept 11 bases outside the gene matches. The CDR3 DNA reads TGCGCCAGCAGCCCGTTCACAGGGGTAGGACAGCCCCAGCATTTT. It is translated as CASSPFTGVGQPQHF.

The table lists this clonotype with a few counts. The chain uses TRBV7-9 and TRBJ2-3, with D perhaps matching TRBD1 (6 bases). V gave up 8 bases and J gave up 10 bases, with 19 bases separating them. The CDR3 spans 13 residues. In germline, CDR1 is SEHNR, CDR2 FQNEAQ (reference sequence). CDR3 sequence (DNA): TGTGCCAGCTCCGAGAGGGGGTGGGCTGCGCAGTATTTT. Amino acids: CASSERGWAAQYF.

The chain has TRBV5-1 and TRBJ2-7, with a weak D call TRBD1 (6 bases). The CDR3 covers 14 residues. CDR1 is SGHRS, CDR2 YFSETQ, per germline. V shed 3 bases and J shed 0 bases, with 10 bases lying between them. CDR3 region: CASSSGHLSYEQYF. As DNA, the CDR3 is TGCGCCAGCAGCTCGGGACACCTCTCCTACGAGCAGTACTTC.

A few counts support this clonotype. The rearrangement joins TRBV12-3 or TRBV12-4 to TRBJ2-7; no firm D call. This CDR3 contains 13 residues. V lost 6 bases to trimming and J lost 9 bases, with 18 bases between them. The CDR3 region has the DNA TGTGCCAGCAGATCTCTTCCCTCCCCCCGGCAGTACTTC. Amino acid sequence: CASRSLPSPRQYF.

This chain joins TRBV18 and TRBJ2-5, with D uncertain. The ends were cut back, 3 bases at V and 0 bases at J, with 11 bases in the middle. This CDR3 is built from 15 residues. Germline-derived CDR1 and CDR2 are KGHSH and LQKENI. CDR3 bases: TGTGCCAGCTCACCGGCGTACGGCGACCAAGAGACCCAGTACTTC. It encodes CASSPAYGDQETQYF.

This chain joins TRBV7-9 and TRBJ2-7; 9 bases map to TRBD1. The V segment lost 4 bases and the J segment 9 bases; nucleotides outside the gene matches: 13. CDR1 SEHNR and CDR2 FQNEAQ come from the germline V gene (reference sequence). The CDR3 sequence is 15 residues long. The CDR3 sequence: CASSSPGQGDFGQYF. Here the CDR3 DNA reads TGTGCCAGCAGCTCCCCGGGACAGGGCGATTTCGGGCAGTACTTC.

This clonotype is labeled medium-sized. The rearrangement uses TRBV20-1 and TRBJ1-6; unclear D gene. The germline V and J ends were trimmed by 5 bases and 6 bases, with 14 bases remaining between them. Germline values: CDR1 DFQATT, CDR2 SNEGSKA (reference sequence). The CDR3 runs to 14 residues. The CDR3 coding sequence is TGCAGTGCTTTTGAACAAGGAAGTAATTCACCCCTCCACTTT. Translated, it gives CSAFEQGSNSPLHF.

By share, this clonotype counts as hyperexpanded. CDR3 in amino acids: CASSPSRGANQPQHF. CDR3 nucleotides: TGTGCCAGCAGCCCTAGCAGGGGTGCCAATCAGCCCCAGCATTTT. This sequence joins TRBV7-9 and TRBJ1-5; D might be TRBD1 (6 bases). V was trimmed by 5 bases and J by 3 bases, leaving 14 bases between them. Germline values: CDR1 SEHNR, CDR2 FQNEAQ (reference sequence). The CDR3 is 15 residues long.

This clonotype is classed as large. This chain uses TRBV6-1 with TRBJ2-3; D call uncertain. Germline CDR1 is MNHNS and CDR2 is SASEGT. The CDR3 extends over 13 amino acids. The V end lost 7 bases, the J end lost 6 bases, and 14 bases lay between the germline ends. The CDR3 spells CASTRPVMDTQYF. The CDR3 DNA sequence: TGTGCCAGCACTCGACCAGTCATGGATACGCAGTATTTT.

This clonotype was observed a few times. J is TRBJ2-2 and V is TRBV27; TRBD1 aligns across 7 bases. V was pared by 7 bases and J by 3 bases, with 5 bases of the junction left unmatched. In germline, CDR1 is MNHEY, CDR2 SMNVEV (reference sequence). The CDR3 covers 14 residues. This CDR3 is CASTDRPYTGELFF. CDR3 DNA: TGTGCCAGCACGGACAGGCCCTACACCGGGGAGCTGTTTTTT.

This clonotype was picked up a small number of times. V usage is TRBV27 and J usage is TRBJ2-7, with TRBD1 identical over 7 bases. The CDR3 length is 12 residues. Germline CDR1 reads MNHEY; CDR2 reads SMNVEV (reference sequence). The V segment lost 5 bases and the J segment 3 bases; nucleotides outside the gene matches: 1. CDR3 loop: CASSPGGYEQYF. The CDR3, as DNA: TGTGCCAGCAGTCCAGGGGGCTACGAGCAGTACTTC.